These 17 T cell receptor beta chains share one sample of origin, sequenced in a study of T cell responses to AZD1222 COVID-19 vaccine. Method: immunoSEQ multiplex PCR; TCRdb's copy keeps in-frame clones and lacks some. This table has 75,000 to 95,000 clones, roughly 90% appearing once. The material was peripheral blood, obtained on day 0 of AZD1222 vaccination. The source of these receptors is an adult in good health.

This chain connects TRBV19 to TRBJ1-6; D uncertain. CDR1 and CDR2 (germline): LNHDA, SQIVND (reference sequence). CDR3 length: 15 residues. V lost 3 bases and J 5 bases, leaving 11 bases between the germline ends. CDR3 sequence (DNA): TGTGCCAGTAGTATCCAGTATGGGGATAATTCACCCCTCCACTTT. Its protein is CASSIQYGDNSPLHF.

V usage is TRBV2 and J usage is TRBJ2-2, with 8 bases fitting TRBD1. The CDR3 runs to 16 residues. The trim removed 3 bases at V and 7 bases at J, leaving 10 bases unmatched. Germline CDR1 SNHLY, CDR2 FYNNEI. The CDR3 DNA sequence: TGTGCCAGCAGTGATCTCCTGACAGGGGTGTTCGGGGAGCTGTTTTTT. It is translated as CASSDLLTGVFGELFF.

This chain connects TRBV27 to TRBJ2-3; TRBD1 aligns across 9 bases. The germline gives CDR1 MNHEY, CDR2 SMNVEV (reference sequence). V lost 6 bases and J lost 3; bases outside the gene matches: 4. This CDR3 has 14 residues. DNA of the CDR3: TGTGCCAGCAGCCTCGGGACAGGGACAGATACGCAGTATTTT. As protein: CASSLGTGTDTQYF.

CDR3: CASAISSYNSPLHF. The CDR3 nucleotides are TGTGCCAGCGCAATTAGCTCCTATAATTCACCCCTCCACTTT. The V call is TRBV7-9, the J call TRBJ1-6; unclear D gene. Trimming stripped 8 bases from V and 0 bases from J, with 8 bases between. The CDR3 length is 14 residues. The germline V gene has CDR1 SEHNR and CDR2 FQNEAQ (reference sequence).

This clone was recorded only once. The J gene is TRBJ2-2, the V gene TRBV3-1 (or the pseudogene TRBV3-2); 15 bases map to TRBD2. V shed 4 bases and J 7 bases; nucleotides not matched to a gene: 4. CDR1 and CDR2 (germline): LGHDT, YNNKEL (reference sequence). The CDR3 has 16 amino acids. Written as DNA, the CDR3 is TGTGCCAGCAGCCCCGGACTAGCGGGAGGGATCGGGGAGCTGTTTTTT. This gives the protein CASSPGLAGGIGELFF.

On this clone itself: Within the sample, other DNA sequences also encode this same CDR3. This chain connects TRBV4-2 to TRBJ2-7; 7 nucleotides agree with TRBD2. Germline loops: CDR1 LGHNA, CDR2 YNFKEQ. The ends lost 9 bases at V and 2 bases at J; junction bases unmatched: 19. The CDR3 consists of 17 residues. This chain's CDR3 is CARISSPVLAGTYEQYF. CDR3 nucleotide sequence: TGTGCCAGGATCTCTTCCCCCGTCTTAGCGGGTACCTACGAGCAGTACTTC.

CDR3 sequence (DNA): TGTGCCAGCAGCTTGGAAAGGAGGGTTGAGGGCTACACCTTC. This encodes CASSLERRVEGYTF. The J gene is TRBJ1-2, the V gene TRBV5-6; D is unclear. The V and J ends lost 0 bases and 8 bases respectively, with 14 bases between them. Germline values: CDR1 SGHDT, CDR2 YYEEEE. CDR3 size: 14 residues.

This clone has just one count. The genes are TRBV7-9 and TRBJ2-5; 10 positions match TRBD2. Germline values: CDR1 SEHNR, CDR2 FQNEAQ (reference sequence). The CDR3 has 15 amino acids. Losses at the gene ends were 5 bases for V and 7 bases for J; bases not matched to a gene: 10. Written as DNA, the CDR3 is TGTGCCAGCAGCCTCAGCGGGGGGGTCCCAACGACCCAGTACTTC. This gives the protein CASSLSGGVPTTQYF.

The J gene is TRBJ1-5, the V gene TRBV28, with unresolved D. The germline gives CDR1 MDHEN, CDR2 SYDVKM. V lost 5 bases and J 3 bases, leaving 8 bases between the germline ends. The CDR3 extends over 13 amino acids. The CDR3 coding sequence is TGTGCCAGCAGTAGCGGAAACAATCAGCCCCAGCATTTT. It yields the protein CASSSGNNQPQHF.

The DNA of the CDR3 is TGCGCCAGCAGCTTGGAAGGGGCGAACACCGGGGAGCTGTTTTTT. It specifies CASSLEGANTGELFF. The rearrangement joins TRBV5-1 to TRBJ2-2; weak D call: TRBD1 (5 bases). Per the germline V gene, CDR1 is SGHRS and CDR2 is YFSETQ. This CDR3 is 15 amino acids long. V lost 0 bases, J lost 0 bases, and 6 bases lay in between.

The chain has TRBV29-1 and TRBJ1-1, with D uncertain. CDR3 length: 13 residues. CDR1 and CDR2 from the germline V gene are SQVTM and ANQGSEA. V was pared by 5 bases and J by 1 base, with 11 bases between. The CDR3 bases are TGCAGCGTTCTCGATACGTCGAACACTGAAGCTTTCTTT. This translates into CSVLDTSNTEAFF. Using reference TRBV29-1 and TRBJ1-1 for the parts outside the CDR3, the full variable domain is SAVISQKPSRDICQRGTSLTIQCQVDSQVTMMFWYRQQPGQSLTLIATANQGSEATYESGFVIDKFPISRPNLTFSTLTVSNMSPEDSSIYLCSVLDTSNTEAFFGQGTRLTVV.

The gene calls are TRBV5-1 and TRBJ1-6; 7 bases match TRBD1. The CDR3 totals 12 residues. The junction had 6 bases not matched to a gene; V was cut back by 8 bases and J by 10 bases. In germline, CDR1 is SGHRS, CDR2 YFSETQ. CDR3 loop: CASTDRESPLHF. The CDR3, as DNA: TGCGCCAGTACAGACAGGGAATCACCCCTCCACTTT.

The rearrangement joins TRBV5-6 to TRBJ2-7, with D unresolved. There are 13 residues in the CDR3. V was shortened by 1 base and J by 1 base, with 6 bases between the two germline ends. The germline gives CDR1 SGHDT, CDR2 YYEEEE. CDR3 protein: CASSLFRSYEQYV. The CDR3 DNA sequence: TGTGCCAGCAGCTTGTTCCGGTCCTACGAGCAGTACGTC.

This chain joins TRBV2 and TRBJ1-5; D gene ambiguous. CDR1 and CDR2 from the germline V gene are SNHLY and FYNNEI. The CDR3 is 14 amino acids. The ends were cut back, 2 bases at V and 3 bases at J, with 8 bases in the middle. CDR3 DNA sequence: TGTGCCAGCAGTGAAACGGGGTTCAATCAGCCCCAGCATTTT. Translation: CASSETGFNQPQHF.

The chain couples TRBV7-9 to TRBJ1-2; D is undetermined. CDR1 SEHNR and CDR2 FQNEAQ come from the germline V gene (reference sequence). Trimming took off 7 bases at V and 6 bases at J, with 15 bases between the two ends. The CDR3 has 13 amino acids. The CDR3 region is CASTLTGWDGYTF. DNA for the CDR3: TGTGCCAGCACCCTCACGGGGTGGGATGGCTACACCTTC.

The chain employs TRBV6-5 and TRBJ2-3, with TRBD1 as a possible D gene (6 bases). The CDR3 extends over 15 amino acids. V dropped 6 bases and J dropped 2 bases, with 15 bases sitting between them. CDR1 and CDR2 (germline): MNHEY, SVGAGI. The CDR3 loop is CASRIQGFHTDTQYF. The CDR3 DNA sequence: TGTGCCAGCAGGATACAGGGATTTCACACAGATACGCAGTATTTT.

The CDR3 spells CASSGNRDSFGYTF. The CDR3 DNA follows: TGTGCCAGCAGCGGAAACAGGGATTCCTTTGGCTACACCTTC. This chain joins TRBV9 and TRBJ1-2; D is perhaps TRBD1 (6 bases). Germline V gene lookup returns CDR1 SGDLS and CDR2 YYNGEE. The CDR3 is 14 amino acids. The V and J ends lost 3 bases and 7 bases respectively, with 16 bases between them.